The 2 T cell receptor beta chains in this list originate from one sample, sequenced in a study of T cell responses to AZD1222 COVID-19 vaccine. Measured with immunoSEQ multiplex PCR; TCRdb has only the in-frame clones, and not every one. The profile shows just over 150,000 clones, about nine tenths of them singletons. The material sequenced was peripheral blood, taken on day 0 of AZD1222 vaccination. The receptor source for this set is an adult in good health.

This clone was detected a few times. The CDR3 DNA is TGTGCCAGCAGCCAAGGGACAGGGGGCTTCGGCTACACCTTC. Its translation is CASSQGTGGFGYTF. The chain combines TRBV3-1 (or the pseudogene TRBV3-2) with TRBJ1-2, with 11 bases identical to TRBD1. Germline values: CDR1 LGHDT, CDR2 YNNKEL (reference sequence). This CDR3 is 14 amino acids long. The V segment lost 1 base and the J segment 8 bases; nucleotides outside the gene matches: 3.

V usage is TRBV5-1 and J usage is TRBJ2-1, with 7 bases matching TRBD1. The CDR3 length is 15 residues. Per the germline V gene, CDR1 is SGHRS and CDR2 is YFSETQ. The trim removed 5 bases at V and 8 bases at J, leaving 13 bases unmatched. The CDR3 nucleotides read TGCGCCAGCAGTCGGGGACAGCTACAAGGGTATGAGCAGTTCTTC. It encodes CASSRGQLQGYEQFF. Full variable domain (outside the CDR3, taken from reference TRBV5-1 and TRBJ2-1): KAGVTQTPRYLIKTRGQQVTLSCSPISGHRSVSWYQQTPGQGLQFLFEYFSETQRNKGNFPGRFSGRQFSNSRSEMNVSTLELGDSALYLCASSRGQLQGYEQFFGPGTRLTVL.